Shown below are 10 T cell receptor beta chains from a single sample sequenced in a study of memory CD4+ T cells and cytomegalovirus serostatus. The sort gate was single viable CD3+CD4+CD8-CD45RO+ cells for memory CD4+ T cells. Some clones are missing from TCRdb's copy, which holds only in-frame ones; the method was immunoSEQ multiplex PCR. The table has under 85,000 clones, roughly 80% seen once. Sequenced sample: memory CD4+ T cells from blood. These receptor sequences come from an adult in good health and CMV-seropositive.

The rearrangement joins TRBV4-3 to TRBJ2-1; D is possibly TRBD2 (6 bases). The germline V gene encodes CDR1 LGHNA and CDR2 YSLEER. The CDR3 loop spans 14 amino acids. V lost 4 bases and J lost 8, with 15 bases in between. CDR3 nucleotides: TGCGCCAGCAGCCCCCTGGGGGGAAAGTATGAGCAGTTCTTC. It specifies CASSPLGGKYEQFF.

The V and J genes are TRBV18 and TRBJ1-3; D remains ambiguous. CDR1 KGHSH and CDR2 LQKENI come from the germline V gene. V dropped 3 bases and J dropped 4 bases, with 13 bases sitting between them. The CDR3 consists of 15 residues. The CDR3 loop is CASSPIPDGGNTIYF. The CDR3 nucleotides are TGTGCCAGCTCACCCATACCGGACGGAGGAAACACCATATATTTT. The whole variable domain, remainder taken from reference TRBV18 and TRBJ1-3, is NAGVMQNPRHLVRRRGQEARLRCSPMKGHSHVYWYRQLPEEGLKFMVYLQKENIIDESGMPKERFSAEFPKEGPSILRIQQVVRGDSAAYFCASSPIPDGGNTIYFGEGSWLTVV.

The CDR3 reads CASSPHLPGQGPAAQYF. CDR3 bases: TGTGCCAGCTCACCTCATCTTCCGGGACAGGGGCCAGCGGCCCAGTACTTC. The chain employs TRBV18 and TRBJ2-5; 10 nucleotides line up with TRBD1. Germline loops: CDR1 KGHSH, CDR2 LQKENI. The J segment lost 9 bases and the V segment lost 3 bases, leaving 16 bases of the junction unmatched. This CDR3 spans 17 amino acids. Together with reference TRBV18 and TRBJ2-5, the CDR3 gives the full variable domain: NAGVMQNPRHLVRRRGQEARLRCSPMKGHSHVYWYRQLPEEGLKFMVYLQKENIIDESGMPKERFSAEFPKEGPSILRIQQVVRGDSAAYFCASSPHLPGQGPAAQYFGPGTRLLVL.

The chain links TRBV27 to TRBJ2-3; 7 bases line up with TRBD1. This CDR3 has 13 residues. Germline assignment: CDR1 MNHEY and CDR2 SMNVEV (reference sequence). The trim removed 9 bases at V and 3 bases at J, leaving 6 bases unmatched. The CDR3: CASWGQLTDTQYF. DNA for the CDR3: TGTGCCAGTTGGGGACAGCTGACAGATACGCAGTATTTT.

The CDR3 reads CASSTTGTSGNTIYF. As DNA, the CDR3 is TGTGCCAGTAGTACCACAGGAACCTCTGGAAACACCATATATTTT. The chain couples TRBV19 to TRBJ1-3; a possible D gene is TRBD1 (5 bases). Trimming stripped 4 bases from V and 0 bases from J, with 10 bases between. CDR1 and CDR2 from the germline V gene are LNHDA and SQIVND (reference sequence). The CDR3 spans 15 residues.

In this sample, this clone turned up once. The gene calls are TRBV11-2 and TRBJ1-4, with D possibly TRBD1 on 5 matching bases. The CDR3 contains 15 residues. The V end was cut by 1 base, the J end by 6 bases, with 12 bases between. Germline V gives CDR1 SGHAT, CDR2 FQNNGV. The CDR3 here is CASSLVQAKHEKLFF. The DNA of the CDR3 is TGTGCCAGCAGCTTAGTACAGGCGAAGCATGAAAAACTGTTTTTT.

This sequence joins TRBV30 and TRBJ2-2; D might be TRBD1 or TRBD2, each matching 5 bases. The CDR3 runs to 13 residues. The germline V gene encodes CDR1 GTSNPN and CDR2 SVGIG (reference sequence). V was pared by 0 bases and J by 6 bases, with 8 bases between. CDR3 bases: TGTGCCTGGAGTGTACAGGAGGCCGGGGAGCTGTTTTTT. Its translation is CAWSVQEAGELFF.

The chain joins TRBV7-2 to TRBJ2-4; D possibly corresponds to TRBD2 (6 bases). The CDR3 is 15 amino acids. Looked up from germline, CDR1 is SGHTA and CDR2 is FQGNSA. Trimming took off 0 bases at V and 7 bases at J, with 13 bases between the two ends. CDR3 DNA sequence: TGTGCCAGCAGCTTAGCGCGGGGAGGACGGAACATTCAGTACTTC. Translation: CASSLARGGRNIQYF.

The V gene is TRBV4-1, the J gene TRBJ2-7, with D possibly matching TRBD1 (6 bases). CDR3 length: 16 residues. V lost 1 base, J lost 2 bases, and 15 bases lay in between. Germline V gene sequence: CDR1 MGHRA, CDR2 YSYEKL. In DNA form, the CDR3 reads TGCGCCAGCAGCCAAGTCGTGAGGACAGTTGCCTACGAGCAGTACTTC. This encodes CASSQVVRTVAYEQYF.

The CDR3 nucleotides read TGTGCCAGCTCCGAGGGACAGGGAAGTCAGCCCCAGCATTTT. Translated: CASSEGQGSQPQHF. This sequence joins TRBV18 and TRBJ1-5; 9 bases are shared with TRBD1. The V segment lost 6 bases and the J segment 6 bases; nucleotides outside the gene matches: 6. The CDR3 extends over 14 amino acids. From germline, CDR1 is KGHSH and CDR2 LQKENI.